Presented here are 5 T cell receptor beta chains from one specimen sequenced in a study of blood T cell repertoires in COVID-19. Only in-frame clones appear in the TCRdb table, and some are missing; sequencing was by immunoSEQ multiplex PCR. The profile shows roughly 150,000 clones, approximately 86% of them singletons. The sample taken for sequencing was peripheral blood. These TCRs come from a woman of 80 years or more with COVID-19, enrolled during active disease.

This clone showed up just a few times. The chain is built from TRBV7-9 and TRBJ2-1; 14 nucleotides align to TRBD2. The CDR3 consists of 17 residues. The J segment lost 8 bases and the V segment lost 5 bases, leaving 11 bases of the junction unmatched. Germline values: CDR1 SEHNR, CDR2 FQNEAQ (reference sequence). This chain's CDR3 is CASSRKGLAGASDEQFF. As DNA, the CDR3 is TGTGCCAGCAGCCGAAAGGGACTAGCGGGAGCAAGCGATGAGCAGTTCTTC.

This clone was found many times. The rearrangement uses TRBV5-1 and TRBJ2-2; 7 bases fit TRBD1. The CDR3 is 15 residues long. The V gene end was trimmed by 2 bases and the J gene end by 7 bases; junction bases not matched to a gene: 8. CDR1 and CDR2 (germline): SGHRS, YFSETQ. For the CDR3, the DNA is TGCGCCAGCAGCTTAGGGGGCCGCGATATCGGGGAGCTGTTTTTT. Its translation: CASSLGGRDIGELFF. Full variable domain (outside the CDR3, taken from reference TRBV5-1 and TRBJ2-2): KAGVTQTPRYLIKTRGQQVTLSCSPISGHRSVSWYQQTPGQGLQFLFEYFSETQRNKGNFPGRFSGRQFSNSRSEMNVSTLELGDSALYLCASSLGGRDIGELFFGEGSRLTVL.

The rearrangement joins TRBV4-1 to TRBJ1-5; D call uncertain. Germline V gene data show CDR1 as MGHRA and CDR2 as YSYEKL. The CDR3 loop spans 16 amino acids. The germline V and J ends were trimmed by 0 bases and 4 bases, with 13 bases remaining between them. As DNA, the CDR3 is TGCGCCAGCAGCCAAGATGGGCCCACGGATAATCAGCCCCAGCATTTT. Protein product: CASSQDGPTDNQPQHF.

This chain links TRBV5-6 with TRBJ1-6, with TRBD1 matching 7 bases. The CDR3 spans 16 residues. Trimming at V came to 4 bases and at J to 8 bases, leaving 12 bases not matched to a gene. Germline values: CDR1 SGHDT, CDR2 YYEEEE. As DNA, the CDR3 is TGTGCCAGCAGCACCCGCGGAGGGGGCTCATATTCACCCCTCCACTTT. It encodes CASSTRGGGSYSPLHF.

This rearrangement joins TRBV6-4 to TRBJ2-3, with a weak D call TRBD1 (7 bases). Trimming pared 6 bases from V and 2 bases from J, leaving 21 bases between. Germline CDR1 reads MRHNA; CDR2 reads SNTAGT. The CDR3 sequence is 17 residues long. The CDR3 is CASRETPQGTYTDTQYF. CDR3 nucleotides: TGTGCCAGCAGGGAGACCCCACAGGGGACTTACACAGATACGCAGTATTTT.